Below, 6 T cell receptor beta chains from the same sample are listed, as sequenced in a study of cytomegalovirus exposure and HLA in healthy donors. Primers included in the PCR were 60 Vbeta and 13 Jbeta primers. The assay was immunoSEQ multiplex PCR, and TCRdb's table has in-frame clones only and misses some. The sample yields about 120,000 clones, less than 80% seen once. The sample consisted of PBMCs. The source is a woman in her forties or fifties in good health and CMV-seropositive.

The chain carries TRBV6-1 and TRBJ1-3; possibly TRBD1 for D (5 bases). The V end lost 2 bases, the J end lost 0 bases, and 8 bases lay between the germline ends. This CDR3 is built from 15 residues. The germline gives CDR1 MNHNS, CDR2 SASEGT. The CDR3 sequence is CASSELRGSGNTIYF. CDR3 nucleotide sequence: TGTGCCAGCAGTGAACTAAGGGGCTCTGGAAACACCATATATTTT.

The chain carries TRBV19 and TRBJ1-2; D ambiguous. V lost 5 bases to trimming and J lost 8 bases, with 15 bases between them. In germline, CDR1 is LNHDA, CDR2 SQIVND (reference sequence). The CDR3 is 13 amino acids. CDR3 loop: CASSLSGPGGYTF. CDR3 sequence (DNA): TGTGCCAGTAGTCTCTCAGGCCCTGGGGGCTACACCTTC.

The V gene is TRBV19, the J gene TRBJ1-3, with TRBD1 matching over 10 bases. Looked up from germline, CDR1 is LNHDA and CDR2 is SQIVND (reference sequence). The CDR3 length is 15 residues. After removal of 7 bases from V and 3 bases from J, the junction contained 6 bases not matched to a gene. CDR3 bases: TGTGCCAGTACCACGACAGGGGGCATTGGAAACACCATATATTTT. It is translated as CASTTTGGIGNTIYF. The whole variable domain, filled in from reference TRBV19 and TRBJ1-3, reads DGGITQSPKYLFRKEGQNVTLSCEQNLNHDAMYWYRQDPGQGLRLIYYSQIVNDFQKGDIAEGYSVSREKKESFPLTVTSAQKNPTAFYLCASTTTGGIGNTIYFGEGSWLTVV.

The genes are TRBV6-1 and TRBJ1-2; no clear D. The CDR3 is 13 residues long. Germline CDR1 is MNHNS and CDR2 is SASEGT. V was clipped by 3 bases and J by 3 bases, with 8 bases between them. CDR3 region: CASSEEADYGYTF. For the CDR3, the DNA is TGTGCCAGCAGTGAGGAGGCCGACTATGGCTACACCTTC.

CDR3 in amino acids: CASTLAGGMDTQYF. The CDR3 region has the DNA TGTGCCAGCACGCTAGCGGGGGGCATGGATACGCAGTATTTT. The rearrangement joins TRBV27 to TRBJ2-3; 11 bases are shared with TRBD2. CDR1 and CDR2 (germline): MNHEY, SMNVEV (reference sequence). V lost 7 bases to trimming and J lost 6 bases; unmatched junction nucleotides: 6. The CDR3 totals 14 residues.

The gene calls are TRBV9 and TRBJ1-2, with 7 nucleotides matching TRBD1. The CDR3 contains 14 residues. Germline V gives CDR1 SGDLS, CDR2 YYNGEE. V gave up 3 bases and J gave up 2 bases; unmatched junction bases: 4. This CDR3 is CASSGQGENYGYTF. For the CDR3, the DNA is TGTGCCAGCAGCGGACAGGGTGAGAACTATGGCTACACCTTC.